What follows are 26 T cell receptor beta chains derived from one specimen sequenced in a study of identical twins (TCRdb year 2016). Library construction relied on 5' RACE. The sample was run on an Illumina HiSeq 2000. The raw public reads went through TCRdb reprocessing: fastp at Q25, MiXCR clone calling, in-frame beta chains kept. Entries that share a CDR3 protein sequence are merged under the most common genes and DNA. The sample contains approximately 620,000 distinct CDR3 sequences, more than 6.5% of them found a single time. The ten largest clones take up 0.75% to 1% of the sample. The same data also went into a second study, on yellow fever vaccine responses in identical twins.

The sample comprised PBMCs. These receptors were collected from a woman under 30 in good health.

There are many counts of this clonotype. The chain employs TRBV29-1 and TRBJ2-3, with no clear D. This CDR3 comprises 12 residues. In germline, CDR1 is SQVTM, CDR2 ANQGSEA. V dropped 3 bases and J dropped 1 base, with 5 bases sitting between them. CDR3 nucleotide sequence: TGCAGCGTTGAGAAGGGCACAGATACGCAGTATTTT. Residues: CSVEKGTDTQYF.

This clonotype has a handful of counts. The gene calls are TRBV11-2 and TRBJ2-5; D could derive from TRBD1 or TRBD2 (5 bases each). Germline V CDR1 and CDR2: SGHAT, FQNNGV. V was cut by 1 base and J by 7 bases, with 19 bases left in between. This CDR3 is built from 16 residues. The DNA for the CDR3 is TGTGCCAGCAGCTTAGTCGGCGGACAACGGGATGTGACCCAGTACTTC. Its protein product is CASSLVGGQRDVTQYF. The entire variable domain, with the rest obtained from reference TRBV11-2 and TRBJ2-5, is as follows: EAGVAQSPRYKIIEKRQSVAFWCNPISGHATLYWYQQILGQGPKLLIQFQNNGVVDDSQLPKDRFSAERLKGVDSTLKIQPAKLEDSAVYLCASSLVGGQRDVTQYFGPGTRLLVL.

The J gene is TRBJ2-7, the V gene TRBV20-1; 9 bases align to TRBD2. The V gene's germline CDR1 is DFQATT and CDR2 SNEGSKA (reference sequence). The V and J ends lost 5 bases and 3 bases, in that order; junction bases with no gene match: 8. This CDR3 is built from 14 residues. The CDR3 DNA is TGCAGTGCTGGATATAGCGGGGGACTCTACGAGCAGTACTTC. Its translation is CSAGYSGGLYEQYF.

This clonotype has just a few counts. The chain carries TRBV3-1 and TRBJ2-1; no reliable D call. CDR1 LGHDT and CDR2 YNNKEL come from the germline V gene (reference sequence). Trimming took off 0 bases at V and 7 bases at J, with 19 bases between the two ends. This CDR3 has 17 amino acids. The CDR3 coding sequence is TGTGCCAGCAGCCAAGAGGCTAGTAATCTGGTTTGGAATGAGCAGTTCTTC. This translates into CASSQEASNLVWNEQFF.

V usage is TRBV3-1 and J usage is TRBJ2-1, with 15 bases matching TRBD2. Trimming took 6 bases from V and 3 from J; bases not matched to a gene: 6. Per the germline V gene, CDR1 is LGHDT and CDR2 is YNNKEL (reference sequence). The CDR3 loop spans 17 amino acids. CDR3 in DNA: TGTGCCAGCAGAGGGACTAGCGGGAGGAAGGTCTACAATGAGCAGTTCTTC. Its protein product is CASRGTSGRKVYNEQFF.

This clonotype was observed many times. The chain carries TRBV6-1 and TRBJ2-3; tentatively, D is TRBD2 (6 bases). CDR1 and CDR2 from the germline V gene are MNHNS and SASEGT. This CDR3 is 14 amino acids long. The V end lost 2 bases, the J end lost 3 bases, and 9 bases lay between the germline ends. The CDR3 protein is CASSEMRETDTQYF. Here the CDR3 DNA reads TGTGCCAGCAGTGAAATGCGGGAAACAGATACGCAGTATTTT.

This clonotype was seen at least ten times. V gene TRBV7-8 combines with J gene TRBJ2-7; 9 nucleotides match TRBD1. Germline CDR1 SGHVS, CDR2 FQNEAQ. V dropped 3 bases and J dropped 7; count of bases not matched to a gene: 1. This CDR3 has 12 amino acids. CDR3 nucleotide sequence: TGTGCCAGCAGCTTGACAGGGGGAGAGCAGTACTTC. This codes for CASSLTGGEQYF. Supplemented by reference TRBV7-8 and TRBJ2-7, the full variable domain reads GAGVSQSPRYKVAKRGQDVALRCDPISGHVSLFWYQQALGQGPEFLTYFQNEAQLDKSGLPSDRFFAERPEGSVSTLKIQRTQQEDSAVYLCASSLTGGEQYFGPGTRLTVT.

In this sample, this clonotype turned up many times. This chain links TRBV6-4 with TRBJ2-1; the match to TRBD2 covers 13 bases. CDR3 size: 15 residues. Germline V gene sequence: CDR1 MRHNA, CDR2 SNTAGT. With V trimmed by 5 bases and J by 8 bases, 6 bases remained unmatched. CDR3 nucleotides: TGTGCCAGCAGTCGGACTAGCGGGAGTTTCGATGAGCAGTTCTTC. Translation: CASSRTSGSFDEQFF.

This clonotype was counted between two and nine times. The J gene is TRBJ2-3, the V gene TRBV7-2; D is unresolved. This CDR3 has 15 amino acids. V lost 3 bases and J 2 bases, leaving 12 bases between the germline ends. CDR1 is SGHTA and CDR2 is FQGNSA in the germline V gene. The CDR3: CASSLDLFFTDTQYF. The CDR3 nucleotides are TGTGCCAGCAGCTTGGACCTTTTCTTCACAGATACGCAGTATTTT.

This rearrangement joins TRBV2 to TRBJ2-7; TRBD2 matches 15 bases. Germline V CDR1 and CDR2: SNHLY, FYNNEI. This CDR3 has 17 residues. V shed 3 bases and J 4 bases; nucleotides not matched to a gene: 7. The CDR3 DNA reads TGTGCCAGCAGTGAGGAGGGACTAGCGGGGGGCCCGTACGAGCAGTACTTC. Translating gives CASSEEGLAGGPYEQYF.

The DNA for the CDR3 is TGTGCCAGCAGCCAGGGGACTCCCACCACAGATACGCAGTATTTT. Protein product: CASSQGTPTTDTQYF. J is TRBJ2-3 and V is TRBV3-1; possible D gene TRBD2, 6 bases. Trimming shortened V by 3 bases and J by 2 bases, and 12 bases separated the two germline ends. The CDR3 length is 15 residues. Looked up from germline, CDR1 is LGHDT and CDR2 is YNNKEL (reference sequence).

A few counts support this clonotype. The genes are TRBV7-2 and TRBJ2-5, with 11 bases matching TRBD2. V trimming: 5 bases; J trimming: 4 bases; junction bases outside the gene matches: 9. Germline V gene lookup returns CDR1 SGHTA and CDR2 FQGNSA. The length of the CDR3 is 16 residues. CDR3 bases: TGTGCCAGCAGCACCACTAGCGGGAGAAAGTCAGAGACCCAGTACTTC. Translating gives CASSTTSGRKSETQYF.

This clonotype has at least ten counts. J is TRBJ1-2 and V is TRBV29-1, with D unresolved. Germline CDR1 is SQVTM and CDR2 is ANQGSEA. Between the trimmed V and J ends, which lost 0 bases and 9 bases, there was a span of 8 bases. This CDR3 region has 11 residues. As DNA, the CDR3 is TGCAGCGTTGAAGATCCCGGCCGCTACACCTTC. It encodes CSVEDPGRYTF.

The table lists this clonotype with a few counts. The J gene is TRBJ2-2, the V gene TRBV7-8; 9 bases line up with TRBD2. The CDR3 is 16 residues long. Trimming at V came to 4 bases and at J to 5 bases, leaving 8 bases not matched to a gene. Germline-derived CDR1 and CDR2 are SGHVS and FQNEAQ. The CDR3 DNA reads as TGTGCCAGCAGCTCCGCTAGCGGGGCCGTAACCGGGGAGCTGTTTTTT. This gives the protein CASSSASGAVTGELFF. The full variable domain, with the rest looked up from reference TRBV7-8 and TRBJ2-2, is GAGVSQSPRYKVAKRGQDVALRCDPISGHVSLFWYQQALGQGPEFLTYFQNEAQLDKSGLPSDRFFAERPEGSVSTLKIQRTQQEDSAVYLCASSSASGAVTGELFFGEGSRLTVL.

This clonotype has more than one count but fewer than ten. This chain uses TRBV6-4 with TRBJ2-1, with 10 bases matching TRBD2. Looked up from germline, CDR1 is MRHNA and CDR2 is SNTAGT. The V gene end was trimmed by 8 bases and the J gene end by 6 bases; junction bases not matched to a gene: 10. This CDR3 region has 15 residues. DNA for the CDR3: TGTGCCAGCCGAGTTCTAGCGGGAGTTATCAATGAGCAGTTCTTC. It codes for CASRVLAGVINEQFF.

The chain uses TRBV7-9 and TRBJ2-7; 9 bases agree with TRBD1. V lost 5 bases and J lost 4; bases outside the gene matches: 12. Germline CDR1 reads SEHNR; CDR2 reads FQNEAQ (reference sequence). CDR3 length equals 16 residues. CDR3 loop: CASSLETGGRIYEQYF. The CDR3 region has the DNA TGTGCCAGCAGCCTAGAGACAGGGGGTCGGATATACGAGCAGTACTTC.

The chain uses TRBV7-6 and TRBJ2-7; 7 bases align to TRBD1. From germline, CDR1 is SGHVS and CDR2 FNYEAQ. V was pared by 6 bases and J by 4 bases, with 9 bases of the junction left unmatched. The CDR3 spans 14 residues. The CDR3 DNA is TGTGCCAGCAGTCCACAGGGGTGGGGTTACGAGCAGTACTTC. As protein: CASSPQGWGYEQYF. Based on the CDR3 plus reference TRBV7-6 and TRBJ2-7, the full variable domain is GAGVSQSPRYKVTKRGQDVALRCDPISGHVSLYWYRQALGQGPEFLTYFNYEAQQDKSGLPNDRFSAERPEGSISTLTIQRTEQRDSAMYRCASSPQGWGYEQYFGPGTRLTVT.

The chain has TRBV7-9 and TRBJ2-2; 8 positions agree with TRBD1. There are 16 residues in the CDR3. Losses at the gene ends were 3 bases for V and 3 bases for J; bases not matched to a gene: 6. Germline values: CDR1 SEHNR, CDR2 FQNEAQ (reference sequence). As DNA, the CDR3 is TGTGCCAGCAGCTTGACAGGGGTTAAGGACACCGGGGAGCTGTTTTTT. Residues: CASSLTGVKDTGELFF.

In its sample, this clonotype was seen a few times. The rearrangement joins TRBV12-3 or TRBV12-4 to TRBJ2-7; TRBD1 is a possible D gene (5 bases). The CDR3 contains 12 residues. V gave up 6 bases and J gave up 3 bases, with 9 bases separating them. The CDR3 reads CASSQTDYEQYF. The CDR3 DNA sequence: TGTGCCAGCAGCCAGACAGACTACGAGCAGTACTTC.

This clonotype was recorded a few times. The chain uses TRBV6-1 and TRBJ1-4; 7 bases are shared with TRBD1. The CDR3 totals 14 residues. J gave up 6 bases and V 6 bases, and 7 bases lay outside the gene matches. CDR1 MNHNS and CDR2 SASEGT come from the germline V gene. Here the CDR3 reads CASSFRGEYEKLFF. The CDR3, as DNA: TGTGCCAGCAGCTTCAGGGGGGAGTATGAAAAACTGTTTTTT.

This CDR3 is CASSLIGRNEQFF. CDR3 DNA: TGTGCCAGCTCATTAATAGGACGTAATGAGCAGTTCTTC. The gene calls are TRBV18 and TRBJ2-1; unclear D gene. The CDR3 is made up of 13 amino acids. Germline CDR1 is KGHSH and CDR2 is LQKENI. The V end was cut by 5 bases, the J end by 7 bases, with 12 bases between.

At least ten counts were recorded for this clonotype. The rearrangement uses TRBV3-1 and TRBJ2-5; the match to TRBD2 covers 10 bases. Germline CDR1 reads LGHDT; CDR2 reads YNNKEL (reference sequence). The CDR3 has 19 amino acids. The J segment lost 4 bases and the V segment lost 0 bases, leaving 14 bases of the junction unmatched. CDR3: CASSQEMGRLAGDTETQYF. CDR3 nucleotide sequence: TGTGCCAGCAGCCAAGAGATGGGTCGCCTAGCGGGAGACACAGAGACCCAGTACTTC.

This sequence joins TRBV12-3 or TRBV12-4 and TRBJ2-7, with 8 bases aligning to TRBD1. This CDR3 contains 15 residues. With 6 bases clipped from V and 3 bases from J, the junction kept 10 bases outside the gene matches. The CDR3 coding sequence is TGTGCCAGCAGCTTCCGGGACAGGCTATACTACGAGCAGTACTTC. Amino acid sequence: CASSFRDRLYYEQYF.

CDR3 protein: CASRPGQGLETQYF. The CDR3 region has the DNA TGTGCCAGCAGGCCGGGACAGGGGTTGGAGACCCAGTACTTC. The chain has TRBV12-3 or TRBV12-4 and TRBJ2-5; 10 bases are shared with TRBD1. The CDR3 spans 14 residues. V shed 6 bases, J shed 5 bases, and the junction held 6 bases outside the gene matches.

A few counts support this clonotype. The chain employs TRBV5-1 and TRBJ2-2; D possibly matches TRBD1 or TRBD2 (5 bases each). This CDR3 comprises 16 residues. V was shortened by 4 bases and J by 6 bases, with 19 bases between the two germline ends. Looked up from germline, CDR1 is SGHRS and CDR2 is YFSETQ. CDR3 loop: CASSRPGLKGSGELFF. CDR3 DNA: TGCGCCAGCAGCCGGCCGGGGCTCAAAGGGTCCGGGGAGCTGTTTTTT.

This clonotype was recorded a few times. This chain connects TRBV5-1 to TRBJ1-3, with a possible D match to TRBD1 (6 bases). The germline V gene encodes CDR1 SGHRS and CDR2 YFSETQ. This CDR3 has 14 amino acids. V lost 3 bases and J 4 bases, leaving 11 bases between the germline ends. This CDR3 reads CASSSGESGNTIYF. The DNA of the CDR3 is TGCGCCAGCAGCTCAGGGGAGTCAGGAAACACCATATATTTT.